The sequence of this T cell receptor (beta chain) was determined in a study of cytomegalovirus exposure and HLA in healthy donors (TCRdb year 2017). About the full investigation: An earlier analysis of a few hundred of the donors reported 276 Gb of sequence data and roughly 120 million unique TCR beta sequences obtained from about 180 million T cells. An early release covering over 500 HLA-typed donors comprised about 300 gigabases of sequencing data and approximately 85 million unique TCR sequences. The genetic ancestry cluster associated with self-reported Caucasian donors included around 76% of the 300 to 450 genotyped donors. The study aimed to test whether signatures of past pathogen exposure could be identified by cataloging public T cell receptors. Using immunosequencing, the study profiled T cell repertoires from 640 or so subjects and related those repertoires to cytomegalovirus serostatus. Along with the roughly 610-subject first cohort, a separate validation cohort of about 110 different subjects was used. The study combined high-throughput TCR immunosequencing, statistical association of individual TCRs with disease status, and machine learning to predict cytomegalovirus infection status. A later analysis re-examined previously published TCR beta repertoires from 610 or so donors and added high-resolution HLA genotyping to investigate patterns of TCR occurrence. In the later analysis, no new phenotypic data were used to find candidate immune exposures; instead, reliance was placed on TCR beta sequences and their occurrence across donors. An earlier analysis of 587 of the donors applied high-throughput TCR beta sequencing to assess whether each TCR beta V gene segment acted as functional or pseudogenic. Donor age, sex, ethnicity and CMV serostatus were collected together with the repertoire data. Genome-wide SNP genotypes for about 65% of the roughly 670 donors were used in a later genetic analysis, which treated that subset as a discovery cohort. All discovery cohort repertoires had been generated using a single sequencing platform. Both class I and class II loci were covered by HLA typing, at four-digit resolution. The number of donors typed differed by locus, with about 620-630 for A, B, C, DRB1 and DQB1, around 520 for DQA1, about 610 for DPA1, and approximately 470 for DPB1. About 5 DR-DQ haplotypes were handled as single units for association and clustering, since linkage in the cohort was strong. On average, 235,054 unique TCR beta nucleotide sequences were sequenced per donor among some 420 genotyped donors of the cohort, with approximately 18% of those sequences being non-productive.

Concerning this clone: It lacks a known antigen. Qualities for individual bases were not recorded, and no much larger clone is one base off.

The cohort consisted of 600 to 700 healthy bone marrow donors. Cohort members were all nominally healthy when sampled, although unrecorded immune exposures were likely present. The donor was CMV seropositive and was included in the group of 270 or so seropositive cohort members. Each donor provided a peripheral blood sample, and peripheral blood mononuclear cells were used for TCR beta sequencing. Genomic DNA extraction from the blood cell samples was performed with the Qiagen DNeasy Blood Extraction Kit. The protocol used for the library was the immunoSEQ multiplex PCR assay. The multiplex PCR relied on a mix of 60 forward primers for TCR Vbeta segments and 13 reverse primers for TCR Jbeta segments. The CDR3 region of rearranged TCR beta genes was amplified from genomic DNA with a multiplex PCR assay. The Illumina HiSeq System was used to sequence the amplified TCR beta libraries as 87-base-pair reads. Under the source paper's analysis protocol: A later analysis tallied 75 million to 85 million unique TCR beta chains across the approximately 670 repertoires, and some 10 million of those chains were shared by two or more donors. Raw reads were error-corrected and collapsed into unique sequences with a nearest-neighbor algorithm that merged closely related sequences to remove PCR and sequencing errors. V, D and J gene segments were assigned by aligning CDR3 sequences to IMGT reference sequences. For a sequence to be retained, a match of at least six nucleotides was required to both a V gene segment and a J gene segment. A rearrangement counted as productive if the CDR3 had no stop codons and remained in frame with V and J, and every other rearrangement counted as non-productive. CDR3 was defined by IMGT convention, running from the second conserved V-encoded cysteine to the conserved J-encoded phenylalanine. The earlier analysis of about 560 of the donors excluded any sequence lacking an unambiguous match to a single V gene segment. In an earlier analysis of around 600 of the donors, V segments were called functional above 56.7% productive rearrangements and were called segregating when the between-donor standard deviation exceeded 5%. A statistical classification framework was developed to diagnose cytomegalovirus status using the catalog of TCR beta chain sequences. V and J gene assignment, in a later analysis, came from comparing TCR nucleotide sequences with IMGT/GENE-DB human TR gene sequences. A later analysis assigned CDR3 sequences and most-parsimonious VDJ recombination scenarios with the TCRdist pipeline. A later analysis defined each TCR beta chain by its CDR3 amino acid sequence plus V-gene family, and excluded reads lacking a unique V-gene family. To address suspected cross-contamination and a sequencing artifact, a later analysis removed 592 highly shared, low-generation-probability nucleotide sequences. In a later analysis, a clonal expansion index was calculated for each public chain from normalized within-repertoire ranks of inferred template counts. A later analysis computed generation probabilities with a VDJ recombination model fitted to out-of-frame rearrangements, and checked the results against IGoR. Hypergeometric tests were used in a later analysis to score TCR-TCR, TCR-HLA and TCR-CMV co-occurrence, with a repertoire-size bias correction applied to the TCR pairs. A later analysis estimated false discovery rates by permuting HLA or CMV assignments 20 times. In a later analysis, co-occurring TCRs were grouped using DBSCAN, and TCRdist sequence similarity was added for clustering within HLA-allele-positive subsets. For co-occurrence clustering, repertoires with fewer than 30,000 or more than 120,000 public chains were excluded, along with four to six repertoires with anomalous nucleotide sharing. In its TCRdb copy, this immuneACCESS table keeps in-frame sequences only and misses some clones. Where compared with another copy, unresolved V genes explain less than half of these, and the others have no known cause. Clonal size and the V and J genes are those of that table, whereas D and trimming came from the DNA. The table for this sample lists about 160,000 clones; less than 90% of them were counted only once. Of the sample, 6.3% falls within the top ten clones.

From cysteine to phenylalanine, the CDR3 is 13 amino acids long. Kept here is only the CDR3 DNA, which spans 39 bases and is read in frame from base 1. V loses 3 bases, J loses 1 base, and the germline ends lie 5 bases apart. As encoded in the germline V gene, CDR1 is SGHAT while CDR2 is FQNNGV. What the study reported, not specific to this receptor: The authors suggested that the approach could potentially be extended to other disease states and immunological phenotypes. The 87-base-pair reads could not distinguish some IMGT-functional V segments, including TRBV6-2 and TRBV6-3, so those segments were excluded. A later genetic analysis reported fewer N-insertions in productive TCRs among donors in an Asian-associated ancestry cluster than the roughly 620-donor mean. An earlier analysis of some 590 of the donors showed that most TCR beta V segments appeared in productive rearrangements either about 90% or about 30% of the time, which broadly matched IMGT annotations. In a later analysis, HLA-associated TCR beta chains showed more clonal expansion and lower generation probabilities than non-associated chains that were equally common. In a later analysis, most CMV-associated TCR beta chains were found to appear HLA-restricted, with HLA associations seemingly driven largely by CMV exposure. An association between a missense DCLRE1C variant and V-gene and J-gene trimming of TCR beta chains was found in a later genetic analysis and replicated in an independent cohort. Roughly uniform sequencing depth across donors was assumed in presence/absence analyses, although this assumption may not hold. In a later analysis, 15,000 to 20,000 TCR beta sequences were associated with specific HLA alleles at a false discovery rate of 0.05. The earlier analysis of approximately 560 of the donors excluded approximately 15 rarely observed V segments, including chromosome 9 orphons, because counts were too low. A further reported finding was that TCR beta sequences accurately predicted the HLA-A and HLA-B alleles for most subjects in the first cohort. Most TCR sequences were seen in very few donors, while some public TCRs were found in many individuals. A cluster of highly shared sequence variants was judged likely to be a technical artifact of the sequencing pipeline. Correlated functional status among segregating V segments might reflect linkage disequilibrium, but an unknown experimental factor could not be ruled out. The cohort was sequenced for TCR beta chains only, and without alpha or paired-chain data the features that could be detected were limited. Because HLA typing was missing for some donors at each locus, association tests included only the typed subset. A later analysis found that TCR association rates varied across HLA loci, with DRB1 alleles showing the most associated TCRs and HLA-C alleles the fewest. When HLA alleles, especially DR and DQ, strongly co-occurred, attributing TCR associations to individual alleles was difficult. The classifier was reported to diagnose cytomegalovirus status with high specificity and sensitivity in both the original cohort and the validation cohort. The study gave a list of more than 150 TCR beta chains associated with cytomegalovirus. In a later analysis, several top co-occurrence clusters were reported to appear linked to parvovirus B19, influenza, CMV and Epstein-Barr virus. In vitro tests confirmed that a few of the cytomegalovirus-associated TCR beta chains recognize cytomegalovirus antigens. The only immune exposure information available for the cohort was CMV serostatus.

The receptor was isolated from a male donor in good health and CMV-seropositive. What was sequenced was PBMCs. The rearranged segments are TRBV11-2 and TRBJ2-3; the D gene cannot be named for sure. The CDR3 region has the sequence CASSFTGTDTQYF. The nucleotide sequence reads TGTGCCAGCAGCTTTACGGGCACAGATACGCAGTATTTT. Here the CDR3 is joined to the reference TRBV11-2 and TRBJ2-3 genes, and the full variable domain is: EAGVAQSPRYKIIEKRQSVAFWCNPISGHATLYWYQQILGQGPKLLIQFQNNGVVDDSQLPKDRFSAERLKGVDSTLKIQPAKLEDSAVYLCASSFTGTDTQYFGPGTRLTVL.